This T cell receptor (beta chain) was found in a study of blood T cell repertoires in COVID-19. Study in general: The origin of the acute and convalescent COVID-19 samples was the United States, Italy and Spain. The cDNA or gDNA used as material had been derived from T cells, B-cell-depleted T cells, or PBMCs.

In the authors' methods: Researchers report that nucleated cell counts were estimated from reference gene primer amplification. Using immunoSEQ multiplex PCR, the repertoire was profiled, and TCRdb retains in-frame clones only, with some absent. The V and J calls and clone size were taken over from that table, and D and trimming were inferred from the DNA. The repertoire holds about 350,000 clones, over 70% seen once, with about 6% in the top ten. V shed 5 bases and J shed 8 bases, with 19 bases lying between them. The CDR3 length is 15 residues. Germline V lookup: CDR1 ENHRY, CDR2 SYGVKD. One Seattle source followed patients from active infection through their disease course.

The sequencing input was peripheral blood. This receptor was obtained from a woman aged 45-65 years with COVID-19, enrolled during active disease. V gene TRBV10-3 combines with J gene TRBJ2-4; tentatively, D is TRBD1 (6 bases). This CDR3 is CAISTGTKNGDIQYF. In DNA, the CDR3 is TGTGCCATCAGTACCGGGACAAAGAATGGGGACATTCAGTACTTC.